The next 23 T cell receptor beta chains were all read from a single sample in a study of radiotherapy plus CTLA-4 blockade in lung cancer (dated by TCRdb to the late 2010s). The library was produced with the immunoSEQ multiplex PCR assay. TCRdb holds this immuneACCESS table with in-frame rearrangements only. Some clones are missing; in checked studies, unresolved V genes explain under half, and the rest has no known cause. For this sample there are about 41,000 clones; 65% to 85% appear just once. About 9% of the sample is in the top ten clones. The input for sequencing was peripheral blood, taken from a patient treated with radiotherapy plus ipilimumab. The receptors shown here come from a human donor with non-small cell lung cancer who had stable disease on radiotherapy plus ipilimumab.

This clone was observed a single time. The chain combines TRBV5-1 with TRBJ1-5, with D maybe TRBD1 (6 bases). Trimming left V 4 bases short and J 5 bases short, with 16 bases between. Germline V lookup: CDR1 SGHRS, CDR2 YFSETQ. The CDR3 sequence is 15 residues long. CDR3 nucleotides: TGCGCCAGCAGCCGTGAATATGGACAGCATCAGCCCCAGCATTTT. Protein product: CASSREYGQHQPQHF.

The chain combines TRBV4-3 with TRBJ1-2, with D possibly matching TRBD1 (5 bases). The CDR3 runs to 13 residues. The germline V gene encodes CDR1 LGHNA and CDR2 YSLEER. V was pared by 5 bases and J by 4 bases, with 11 bases between. The CDR3 DNA sequence: TGCGCCAGCAGCTTAGAGGGGCGCTATGGCTACACCTTC. This codes for CASSLEGRYGYTF.

The rearrangement joins TRBV4-1 to TRBJ2-7, with 11 nucleotides matching TRBD2. Unmatched junction bases numbered 4, after V lost 1 base and J lost 2 bases. This CDR3 spans 16 amino acids. Germline loops: CDR1 MGHRA, CDR2 YSYEKL. The chain's CDR3 is CASSQVGTSGTYEQYV. Here the CDR3 DNA reads TGCGCCAGCAGCCAAGTTGGGACTAGCGGAACCTACGAGCAGTACGTC.

The gene calls are TRBV2 and TRBJ1-2; the D is unclear. The CDR3 runs to 15 residues. The germline V gene has CDR1 SNHLY and CDR2 FYNNEI. Trimming stripped 6 bases from V and 2 bases from J, with 16 bases between. Here the CDR3 DNA reads TGTGCCAGCAGGACCTTTGACACCTTAAACTATGGCTACACCTTC. The encoded protein is CASRTFDTLNYGYTF.

The genes are TRBV6-5 and TRBJ2-3; D not resolved. V dropped 5 bases and J dropped 6 bases, with 18 bases sitting between them. CDR3 length equals 15 residues. CDR1 is MNHEY, CDR2 SVGAGI, per germline. CDR3 sequence: CASSGRTFLQDTQYF. CDR3 nucleotides: TGTGCCAGCAGTGGACGGACCTTCCTCCAGGATACGCAGTATTTT.

This chain links TRBV13 with TRBJ1-3, with D uncertain. V was shortened by 4 bases and J by 4 bases, with 8 bases between the two germline ends. There are 13 residues in the CDR3. Germline V gives CDR1 PRHDT, CDR2 FYEKMQ (reference sequence). DNA for the CDR3: TGTGCCAGCAGCTCCCGGACGGGAAACACCATATATTTT. It codes for CASSSRTGNTIYF.

For the CDR3, the DNA is TGTGCCAGCACCTCACGGGTGAACACTGAAGCTTTCTTT. This codes for CASTSRVNTEAFF. The rearrangement uses TRBV7-2 and TRBJ1-1; no firm D call. V lost 7 bases, J lost 0 bases, and 9 bases lay in between. The CDR3 is 13 amino acids. Germline loops: CDR1 SGHTA, CDR2 FQGNSA.

The J gene is TRBJ2-3, the V gene TRBV5-4; D ambiguous. Trimming took 4 bases from V and 7 from J, leaving 19 bases between them. Germline values: CDR1 SGHNT, CDR2 YYREEE (reference sequence). This CDR3 has 15 residues. CDR3 residues: CASSIPRAEINTQYF. The DNA of the CDR3 is TGTGCCAGCAGCATCCCCCGGGCAGAGATCAATACGCAGTATTTT.

The CDR3 nucleotides are TGTGCCACCAGCTGGGGACAGGGCAACACCGGGGAGCTGTTTTTT. Translated: CATSWGQGNTGELFF. The chain combines TRBV15 with TRBJ2-2, with TRBD1 matching over 9 bases. CDR3 length: 15 residues. Germline V gene lookup returns CDR1 LNHNV and CDR2 YYDKDF (reference sequence). Losses at the gene ends were 5 bases for V and 2 bases for J; bases not matched to a gene: 3.

The chain couples TRBV30 to TRBJ1-1; 8 bases agree with TRBD1. This CDR3 contains 15 residues. With 3 bases clipped from V and 1 base from J, the junction kept 7 bases outside the gene matches. Germline-derived CDR1 and CDR2 are GTSNPN and SVGIG (reference sequence). The CDR3: CAWRRQGKGNTEAFF. DNA for the CDR3: TGTGCCTGGAGGAGACAGGGGAAGGGGAACACTGAAGCTTTCTTT.

J is TRBJ1-2 and V is TRBV4-1; no clear D. CDR3 length equals 15 residues. V lost 0 bases, J lost 4 bases, and 12 bases lay in between. Germline CDR1 reads MGHRA; CDR2 reads YSYEKL. Here the CDR3 reads CASSQESGDLYGYTF. The DNA of the CDR3 is TGCGCCAGCAGCCAAGAGTCGGGCGATCTCTATGGCTACACCTTC.

This clone was seen once. CDR3 DNA: TGTGCCAGCCGCGGACAGAACACAGATACGCAGTATTTT. Amino acids: CASRGQNTDTQYF. The chain recombines TRBV11-3 with TRBJ2-3; D might be TRBD1 (6 bases). V was clipped by 8 bases and J by 2 bases, with 11 bases between them. This CDR3 is 13 amino acids long. CDR1 is SGHNT, CDR2 YENEEA, per germline.

The rearrangement joins TRBV14 to TRBJ1-6; a possible D gene is TRBD1 (5 bases). The length of the CDR3 is 15 residues. V lost 4 bases and J 2 bases, leaving 9 bases between the germline ends. Germline values: CDR1 SGHDN, CDR2 FVKESK. CDR3 region: CASSPTAAYNSPLHF. In DNA form, the CDR3 reads TGTGCCAGCAGCCCGACAGCGGCCTATAATTCACCCCTCCACTTT.

In nucleotides, the CDR3 is TGTGCCAGCAGGCTATTCAACAATGAGCAGTTCTTC. This gives the protein CASRLFNNEQFF. This sequence joins TRBV2 and TRBJ2-1; no firm D call. V lost 6 bases, J lost 5 bases, and 8 bases lay in between. The CDR3 covers 12 residues. Germline CDR1 reads SNHLY; CDR2 reads FYNNEI.

The chain links TRBV10-3 to TRBJ1-1, with D tentatively TRBD1 (5 bases). V was trimmed by 4 bases and J by 0 bases, leaving 12 bases between them. The germline V gene encodes CDR1 ENHRY and CDR2 SYGVKD. CDR3 length: 15 amino acids. For the CDR3, the DNA is TGTGCCATCAGTGGGGCCGGGACGGTGAACACTGAAGCTTTCTTT. This encodes CAISGAGTVNTEAFF.

V is TRBV7-9 and J is TRBJ1-1; D remains unclear. The CDR3 contains 13 residues. Deletions cut 1 base from V and 8 bases from J, with 11 bases between. Germline loops: CDR1 SEHNR, CDR2 FQNEAQ (reference sequence). The CDR3 is CASSLEGFREAFF. The CDR3 nucleotides read TGTGCCAGCAGCTTAGAAGGGTTCCGCGAAGCTTTCTTT.

The chain joins TRBV6-1 to TRBJ2-7, with D unclear. Per the germline V gene, CDR1 is MNHNS and CDR2 is SASEGT. V was pared by 2 bases and J by 4 bases, with 9 bases between. The CDR3 spans 13 residues. The CDR3 protein is CASSENSQYEQYV. In DNA, the CDR3 is TGTGCCAGCAGTGAAAACAGCCAGTACGAGCAGTACGTC.

This clone was seen only once. This chain uses TRBV18 with TRBJ2-1; TRBD1 might be the D (5 bases). CDR1 and CDR2 (germline): KGHSH, LQKENI. The V end lost 8 bases, the J end lost 4 bases, and 18 bases lay between the germline ends. The CDR3 length is 15 residues. The CDR3 loop reads CASGAGQVAYNEQFF. CDR3 DNA sequence: TGTGCCAGCGGGGCCGGGCAGGTTGCTTACAATGAGCAGTTCTTC.

This chain joins TRBV2 and TRBJ1-1; maybe TRBD1 (6 bases). CDR3 length equals 14 residues. V was shortened by 4 bases and J by 3 bases, with 12 bases between the two germline ends. The germline CDR1 and CDR2 sequences are SNHLY and FYNNEI. CDR3 loop: CASSALEGDTEAFF. In nucleotides, the CDR3 is TGTGCCAGCAGTGCCCTCGAGGGGGACACTGAAGCTTTCTTT.

This clone is medium-sized (0.01 to 0.1%) in the sample. This chain links TRBV4-3 with TRBJ1-3; D unclear. Trimming took 1 base from V and 0 from J, leaving 7 bases between them. Looked up from germline, CDR1 is LGHNA and CDR2 is YSLEER. CDR3 length: 15 residues. CDR3 sequence reads: CASSQAIASGNTIYF. CDR3 in DNA: TGCGCCAGCAGCCAAGCTATAGCCTCTGGAAACACCATATATTTT.

The chain uses TRBV5-4 and TRBJ2-7, with 7 bases fitting TRBD1. There are 14 residues in the CDR3. The junction had 5 bases not matched to a gene; V was cut back by 4 bases and J by 1 base. Per the germline V gene, CDR1 is SGHNT and CDR2 is YYREEE (reference sequence). The CDR3 coding sequence is TGTGCCAGCAGCCTACGGACAGGTTCCTACGAGCAGTACTTC. Amino acids: CASSLRTGSYEQYF.

This chain uses TRBV29-1 with TRBJ2-1; 9 bases align to TRBD1. There are 14 residues in the CDR3. The germline V gene has CDR1 SQVTM and CDR2 ANQGSEA. The V segment lost 4 bases and the J segment 3 bases; nucleotides outside the gene matches: 4. CDR3 loop: CSVGGTGFYNEQFF. CDR3 DNA: TGCAGCGTTGGGGGGACAGGGTTCTACAATGAGCAGTTCTTC.

This chain joins TRBV29-1 and TRBJ1-1; a possible D gene is TRBD1 (5 bases). This CDR3 spans 14 amino acids. The germline V and J ends were trimmed by 5 bases and 6 bases, with 19 bases remaining between them. The V gene's germline CDR1 is SQVTM and CDR2 ANQGSEA. CDR3 in DNA: TGCAGCGTTCCAGGTGACAGCGGGGTATCTGAAGCTTTCTTT. Translation: CSVPGDSGVSEAFF.